This T cell receptor (beta chain) emerged from a study of blood T cell repertoires in COVID-19. The table came from immunoSEQ multiplex PCR; TCRdb's copy has only in-frame clones and leaves some out. The table lists roughly 43,000 clones, approximately 80% of them singletons. Sequences were obtained from peripheral blood. The TCR comes from a woman aged 60-75 years with acute or convalescent COVID-19.

The chain's CDR3 is CASSSGRASGGYGYTF. Here the CDR3 DNA reads TGTGCCAGCAGCTCCGGACGGGCCTCGGGGGGCTATGGCTACACCTTC. The chain has TRBV7-9 and TRBJ1-2; perhaps TRBD1 as D (5 bases). The CDR3 is 16 residues long. Germline V gene lookup returns CDR1 SEHNR and CDR2 FQNEAQ (reference sequence). V lost 4 bases and J lost 4, with 19 bases in between.